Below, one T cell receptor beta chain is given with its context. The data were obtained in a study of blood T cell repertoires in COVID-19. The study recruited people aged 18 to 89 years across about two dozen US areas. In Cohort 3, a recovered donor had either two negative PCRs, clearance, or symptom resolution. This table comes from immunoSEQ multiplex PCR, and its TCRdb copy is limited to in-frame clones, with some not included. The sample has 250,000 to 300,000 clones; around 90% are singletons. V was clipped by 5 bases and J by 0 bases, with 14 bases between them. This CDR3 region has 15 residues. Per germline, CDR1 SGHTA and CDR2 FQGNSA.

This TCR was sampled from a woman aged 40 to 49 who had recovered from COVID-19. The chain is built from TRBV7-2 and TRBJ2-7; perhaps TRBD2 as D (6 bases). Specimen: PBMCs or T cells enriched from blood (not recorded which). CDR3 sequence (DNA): TGTGCCAGCAGCCGTGGAGGGGCGAGCTCCTACGAGCAGTACTTC. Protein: CASSRGGASSYEQYF.